The rows below give T cell receptor beta chains drawn from one sample of a study of esophageal squamous cell carcinoma under preoperative chemotherapy. TCRdb processed the PCR reads anew with MiXCR; each CDR3 protein has one entry. The table lists roughly 10,000 distinct CDR3 sequences, roughly 60% of them singletons, with over 25% in the top ten. Sample collection was performed from a patient given preoperative chemotherapy. The receptors come from a human donor with esophageal squamous cell carcinoma. The donor label of this sample is uncertain. Both conserved end residues are part of each CDR3. The D gene is left open where the match is weak. For some rows the clone size is stated as once, few or many, or as a class when expanded; others skip it.

V gene	clone size	D gene	J gene	CDR3 protein	CDR3 DNA
TRBV6-1	once	TRBD2	TRBJ2-3	CASIAGSGDRNQETQYF	TGTGCCAGCATCGCGGGTAGCGGGGACCGCAACCAAGAGACGCAGTATTTT
TRBV6-1	NA	TRBD1	TRBJ2-1	CASRRTGIVETQFF	TGTGCCAGCAGAAGGACAGGGATTGTGGAGACCCAGTTCTTC
TRBV6-5	NA	TRBD2	TRBJ2-1	CASSLLAGYNEQFF	TGTGCCAGCAGTTTACTAGCGGGGTATAATGAGCAGTTCTTC
TRBV7-6	few	NA	TRBJ2-7	CASSPDISYEQYF	TGTGCCAGCAGCCCGGACATTTCCTACGAGCAGTACTTC
TRBV6-1	few	TRBD2	TRBJ2-5	CASRKGGGLETQYF	TGTGCCAGCCGAAAAGGCGGGGGGCTTGAGACCCAGTACTTC
TRBV7-2	few	TRBD2	TRBJ2-1	CASSNGLAGANEQFF	TGTGCCAGCAGCAACGGACTAGCGGGAGCCAATGAGCAGTTCTTC
TRBV7-6	NA	NA	TRBJ2-3	CASSLERGIADTQYF	TGTGCCAGCAGCTTAGAAAGGGGCATCGCAGATACGCAGTATTTT
TRBV6-5	NA	TRBD1	TRBJ2-1	CASNFIQGAYNEQFF	TGTGCCAGCAATTTTATTCAGGGGGCCTACAATGAGCAGTTCTTC
TRBV6-1	NA	NA	TRBJ2-5	CASSELWVSDTNIQYF	TGTGCCAGCAGTGAATTGTGGGTGAGCGACACAAATATTCAGTACTTC
TRBV6-1	once	NA	TRBJ2-7	CASWASYNKQYF	TGTGCCAGCTGGGCGAGCTACAATAAGCAGTACTTC
TRBV7-6	many	NA	TRBJ2-2	CASSFGIGTWTENTGELFF	TGTGCCAGCAGCTTCGGGATAGGGACTTGGACAGAGAACACCGGGGAGCTGTTTTTT
TRBV6-1	NA	TRBD2	TRBJ2-4	CASSDLGGSSKNIQYF	TGTGCCAGCAGCGACTTGGGGGGGAGCTCCAAAAACATTCAGTACTTC
TRBV6-1	NA	NA	TRBJ2-1	CASRSGGASIQFF	TGTGCCAGCAGGAGTGGGGGGGCGTCAATTCAGTTCTTC
TRBV11-2	few	TRBD1	TRBJ1-6	CASSSGTGGYYSPLHF	TGTGCCAGCAGCTCCGGGACAGGGGGCTACTATTCACCCCTCCACTTT
TRBV6-1	NA	TRBD1	TRBJ2-5	CASSTQGALQETQYF	TGTGCCAGCAGTACCCAGGGGGCCTTACAAGAGACCCAGTACTTC
TRBV6-1	few	NA	TRBJ2-7	CASSELGRSAKNTQYF	TGTGCCAGCAGTGAATTGGGGCGGAGCGCCAAAAATACGCAGTACTTC